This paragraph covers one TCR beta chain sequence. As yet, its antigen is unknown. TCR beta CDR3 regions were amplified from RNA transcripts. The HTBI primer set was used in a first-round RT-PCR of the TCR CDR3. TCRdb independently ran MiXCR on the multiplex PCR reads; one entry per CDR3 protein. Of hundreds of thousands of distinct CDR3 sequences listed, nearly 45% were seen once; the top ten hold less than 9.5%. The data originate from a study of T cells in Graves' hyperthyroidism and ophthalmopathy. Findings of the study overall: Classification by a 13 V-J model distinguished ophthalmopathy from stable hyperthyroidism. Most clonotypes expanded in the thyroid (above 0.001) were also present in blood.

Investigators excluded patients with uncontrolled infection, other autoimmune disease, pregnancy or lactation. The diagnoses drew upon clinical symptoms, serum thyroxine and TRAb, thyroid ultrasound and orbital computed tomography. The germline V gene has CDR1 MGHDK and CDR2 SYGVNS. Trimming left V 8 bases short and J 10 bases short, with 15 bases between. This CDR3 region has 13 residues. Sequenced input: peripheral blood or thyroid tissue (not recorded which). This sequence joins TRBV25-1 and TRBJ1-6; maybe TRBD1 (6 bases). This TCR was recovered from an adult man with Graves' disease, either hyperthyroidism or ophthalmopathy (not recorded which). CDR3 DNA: TGTGCCAGCGGAGGGGGATCGCTATCACCCCTCCACTTT. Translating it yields CASGGGSLSPLHF.